These 28 T cell receptor beta chains were all obtained from the same sample, sequenced in a study of blood T cell repertoires in COVID-19 (dated by TCRdb to between 2020 and 2021). The library was obtained by the immunoSEQ multiplex PCR assay. In TCRdb, the immuneACCESS table is reduced to in-frame sequences with V and J assigned. These tables do not hold every clone; where another copy was compared, an unresolved V gene accounts for under half, and the others remain unexplained. This sample comprises about 270,000 clones, roughly 88% of them detected only once. 2% to 2.5% of the sample is in the top ten clones. The sequenced sample was PBMCs or T cells enriched from blood (not recorded which). The origin of the receptors is a middle-aged woman with acute COVID-19.

This clone was seen only a few times. V and J are TRBV15 and TRBJ2-7, with D possibly matching TRBD2 (5 bases). CDR3 size: 15 residues. The germline V gene has CDR1 LNHNV and CDR2 YYDKDF (reference sequence). The V and J ends lost 5 bases and 6 bases respectively, with 20 bases between them. The CDR3 DNA is TGTGCCACCAGCCCTGGACTTGTAGCCTCGTCCGAGCAGTACTTC. Its protein is CATSPGLVASSEQYF. The full variable domain, with the rest looked up from reference TRBV15 and TRBJ2-7, is DAMVIQNPRYQVTQFGKPVTLSCSQTLNHNVMYWYQQKSSQAPKLLFHYYDKDFNNEADTPDNFQSRRPNTSFCFLDIRSPGLGDTAMYLCATSPGLVASSEQYFGPGTRLTVT.

This clone was seen a single time. The sample contains more than one DNA sequence encoding this CDR3. The rearrangement joins TRBV6-5 to TRBJ1-2; no clear D gene. With 2 bases removed from V and 6 bases from J, the gap between germline ends came to 10 bases. There are 13 residues in the CDR3. CDR1 and CDR2 from the germline V gene are MNHEY and SVGAGI. The chain's CDR3 is CASSYGGGNGYTF. The CDR3 DNA is TGTGCCAGCAGTTACGGCGGCGGGAATGGCTACACCTTC.

CDR3 sequence reads: CASSPPIGSSPNSPLHF. The CDR3 nucleotides read TGTGCCAGCAGTCCTCCGATTGGCAGTTCGCCGAATTCACCCCTCCACTTT. The rearrangement links TRBV28 to TRBJ1-6, with D unclear. The CDR3 is made up of 17 amino acids. Trimming shortened V by 5 bases and J by 7 bases, and 21 bases separated the two germline ends. CDR1 is MDHEN, CDR2 SYDVKM, per germline.

The chain has TRBV7-2 and TRBJ2-7; 14 bases map to TRBD2. The CDR3 is 15 residues long. Germline-derived CDR1 and CDR2 are SGHTA and FQGNSA. J was trimmed by 7 bases and V by 5 bases; bases with no gene match: 7. CDR3 protein: CASSQGTSGSREQYF. Written as DNA, the CDR3 is TGTGCCAGCAGCCAGGGGACTAGCGGGAGTAGAGAGCAGTACTTC.

J is TRBJ2-2 and V is TRBV6-5; 7 bases match TRBD1. V gave up 4 bases and J gave up 0 bases; unmatched junction bases: 5. The germline V gene has CDR1 MNHEY and CDR2 SVGAGI. CDR3 size: 16 residues. CDR3 loop: CASSLTGTANTGELFF. The DNA of the CDR3 is TGTGCCAGCAGTTTGACCGGGACAGCGAACACCGGGGAGCTGTTTTTT.

The V gene is TRBV5-1, the J gene TRBJ2-3; 8 bases fit TRBD1. CDR1 and CDR2 (germline): SGHRS, YFSETQ. V was pared by 3 bases and J by 6 bases, with 9 bases of the junction left unmatched. The CDR3 runs 15 residues. CDR3 DNA sequence: TGCGCCAGCAGCTCTGAGACAGGGGCCAAGGATACGCAGTATTTT. It encodes CASSSETGAKDTQYF.

This chain links TRBV6-5 with TRBJ2-7; D gene uncertain. V lost 7 bases and J 5 bases, leaving 21 bases between the germline ends. Germline loops: CDR1 MNHEY, CDR2 SVGAGI. The length of the CDR3 is 15 residues. The CDR3 DNA follows: TGTGCCAGCAACTTTCGGTCGAGCCCCCATAACGAGCAGTACTTC. It translates to CASNFRSSPHNEQYF.

This chain joins TRBV2 and TRBJ1-6; D is perhaps TRBD1 (6 bases). Between the trimmed V and J ends, which lost 5 bases and 7 bases, there was a span of 18 bases. The germline gives CDR1 SNHLY, CDR2 FYNNEI. The length of the CDR3 is 16 residues. CDR3 sequence reads: CASSPPPTGPNSPLHF. CDR3 bases: TGTGCCAGCAGTCCCCCCCCCACAGGGCCAAATTCACCCCTCCACTTT. The entire variable domain, with the rest obtained from reference TRBV2 and TRBJ1-6, is as follows: EPEVTQTPSHQVTQMGQEVILRCVPISNHLYFYWYRQILGQKVEFLVSFYNNEISEKSEIFDDQFSVERPDGSNFTLKIRSTKLEDSAMYFCASSPPPTGPNSPLHFGNGTRLTVT.

V and J are TRBV6-4 and TRBJ2-1, with 10 bases that match TRBD1. CDR1 MRHNA and CDR2 SNTAGT come from the germline V gene. The ends lost 10 bases at V and 4 bases at J; junction bases unmatched: 10. This CDR3 has 15 residues. The CDR3 spells CATTKTGGAYNEQFF. The CDR3 DNA sequence: TGTGCCACCACCAAGACAGGGGGCGCGTACAATGAGCAGTTCTTC.

J is TRBJ1-2 and V is TRBV3-1 (or the pseudogene TRBV3-2); D gene unclear. CDR3 length equals 12 residues. Deletions cut 4 bases from V and 3 bases from J, with 6 bases between. Germline V gene sequence: CDR1 LGHDT, CDR2 YNNKEL (reference sequence). CDR3 residues: CASSPGYYGYTF. The CDR3 DNA is TGTGCCAGCAGCCCAGGATACTATGGCTACACCTTC.

The chain is built from TRBV24-1 and TRBJ1-2, with D hard to call. The germline V gene encodes CDR1 KGHDR and CDR2 SFDVKD. Trimming stripped 3 bases from V and 2 bases from J, with 15 bases between. CDR3 length: 16 residues. As DNA, the CDR3 is TGTGCCACCAGTGATAACGGGCCCGGGATGAACTATGGCTACACCTTC. This translates into CATSDNGPGMNYGYTF.

This clone was found once. The sample holds other DNA sequences that translate to the same CDR3. The CDR3 loop reads CASSLAGGSYEQYF. The CDR3 nucleotides read TGCGCCAGCAGTTTAGCGGGAGGTAGCTACGAGCAGTACTTC. The rearrangement links TRBV5-1 to TRBJ2-7; 10 bases line up with TRBD2. V lost 5 bases and J lost 3; bases outside the gene matches: 5. This CDR3 has 14 amino acids. The germline V gene encodes CDR1 SGHRS and CDR2 YFSETQ. Full variable domain (outside the CDR3, taken from reference TRBV5-1 and TRBJ2-7): KAGVTQTPRYLIKTRGQQVTLSCSPISGHRSVSWYQQTPGQGLQFLFEYFSETQRNKGNFPGRFSGRQFSNSRSEMNVSTLELGDSALYLCASSLAGGSYEQYFGPGTRLTVT.

The V call is TRBV9, the J call TRBJ2-7; weak D call: TRBD1 (6 bases). Germline values: CDR1 SGDLS, CDR2 YYNGEE. The CDR3 is 15 residues long. Deletions cut 3 bases from V and 6 bases from J, with 19 bases between. The CDR3 DNA reads as TGTGCCAGCAGCGACCCAGCAGGGGCAGGAGGCGAGCAGTACTTC. This codes for CASSDPAGAGGEQYF.

The J gene is TRBJ2-7, the V gene TRBV7-8; possible D gene TRBD1, 6 bases. V was cut by 5 bases and J by 6 bases, with 11 bases left in between. The CDR3 spans 12 residues. Germline V CDR1 and CDR2: SGHVS, FQNEAQ. The CDR3 nucleotides read TGTGCCAGCAGCAAAAACAGGGCCGAGCAGTACTTC. Its translation: CASSKNRAEQYF. Complete variable domain (other parts from reference TRBV7-8 and TRBJ2-7): GAGVSQSPRYKVAKRGQDVALRCDPISGHVSLFWYQQALGQGPEFLTYFQNEAQLDKSGLPSDRFFAERPEGSVSTLKIQRTQQEDSAVYLCASSKNRAEQYFGPGTRLTVT.

This chain's CDR3 is CASSLTSGGFAQYF. The CDR3 DNA reads TGTGCCAGCAGTCTCACTAGCGGGGGTTTCGCGCAGTACTTC. The chain links TRBV28 to TRBJ2-7; TRBD2 agrees at 11 bases. V lost 5 bases to trimming and J lost 9 bases; unmatched junction nucleotides: 9. CDR1 MDHEN and CDR2 SYDVKM come from the germline V gene. This CDR3 is 14 amino acids long.

This chain uses TRBV7-6 with TRBJ1-1; the match to TRBD1 covers 8 bases. V was clipped by 1 base and J by 5 bases; unmatched bases: 6. The CDR3 spans 15 residues. Per the germline V gene, CDR1 is SGHVS and CDR2 is FNYEAQ. For the CDR3, the DNA is TGTGCCAGCAGCTTAGTGGACAGGGCGGGGACTGAAGCTTTCTTT. This translates into CASSLVDRAGTEAFF.

This rearrangement joins TRBV15 to TRBJ2-1; D perhaps matches TRBD2 (6 bases). CDR1 is LNHNV and CDR2 is YYDKDF in the germline V gene (reference sequence). V lost 0 bases and J 7 bases, leaving 7 bases between the germline ends. The CDR3 extends over 13 amino acids. The CDR3 region is CATSRDRGNEQFF. For the CDR3, the DNA is TGTGCCACCAGCAGAGATCGGGGGAATGAGCAGTTCTTC.

The CDR3 region has the DNA TGTGCCAGCAGTGAGGGGACACTGAACACCGGGGAGCTGTTTTTT. Translating it yields CASSEGTLNTGELFF. The chain is built from TRBV27 and TRBJ2-2; D is perhaps TRBD1 (6 bases). CDR3 size: 15 residues. V shed 5 bases and J shed 1 base, with 11 bases lying between them. Looked up from germline, CDR1 is MNHEY and CDR2 is SMNVEV (reference sequence).

The rearrangement joins TRBV28 to TRBJ1-2; D gene ambiguous. In germline, CDR1 is MDHEN, CDR2 SYDVKM. Between the trimmed V and J ends, which lost 1 base and 8 bases, there was a span of 17 bases. This CDR3 is 15 amino acids long. The CDR3 bases are TGTGCCAGCAGTTTATATCCGGACTCATCCCCCGGCTACACCTTC. Its protein product is CASSLYPDSSPGYTF.

Details on this clone: Other DNA sequences in this sample translate to the same CDR3. The genes are TRBV12-3 or TRBV12-4 and TRBJ2-3; 7 bases line up with TRBD2. The CDR3 spans 13 residues. J gave up 1 base and V 8 bases, and 3 bases lay outside the gene matches. The CDR3 bases are TGTGCCAGCCGTCGGGGGGGCACAGATACGCAGTATTTT. This encodes CASRRGGTDTQYF.

This rearrangement joins TRBV7-9 to TRBJ1-2; TRBD1 aligns across 7 bases. V was clipped by 1 base and J by 8 bases; unmatched bases: 7. CDR1 is SEHNR, CDR2 FQNEAQ, per germline (reference sequence). This CDR3 is built from 14 residues. CDR3 sequence (DNA): TGTGCCAGCAGCTTAGTCCGAGACAGGGAAGGCTACACCTTC. It specifies CASSLVRDREGYTF.

The rearrangement uses TRBV11-2 and TRBJ2-7, with a weak D call TRBD1 (6 bases). V lost 7 bases, J lost 4 bases, and 26 bases lay in between. The CDR3 spans 17 residues. Looked up from germline, CDR1 is SGHAT and CDR2 is FQNNGV. The CDR3 region is CASTPHPPSQGPYEQYF. The CDR3 nucleotides are TGTGCCAGCACCCCCCACCCTCCCTCGCAGGGGCCATACGAGCAGTACTTC.

This chain links TRBV15 with TRBJ1-3; a possible D gene is TRBD1 (6 bases). The CDR3 contains 17 residues. CDR1 is LNHNV and CDR2 is YYDKDF in the germline V gene (reference sequence). V lost 1 base and J lost 2, with 15 bases in between. The DNA of the CDR3 is TGTGCCACCAGCAGAGCAGGGGACAAGAAGGCTGGAAACACCATATATTTT. Translated: CATSRAGDKKAGNTIYF.

This chain uses TRBV11-3 with TRBJ2-4; 11 nucleotides match TRBD1. Germline V CDR1 and CDR2: SGHNT, YENEEA. Trimming cost V 7 bases and J 7 bases; bases outside gene matches: 9. The CDR3 is made up of 15 amino acids. The CDR3 DNA follows: TGTGCCAGCACCCCGGGACAGGGGGTGACGAACATTCAGTACTTC. Translated, it gives CASTPGQGVTNIQYF.

This clone came up a few times. The chain uses TRBV2 and TRBJ2-1; 8 bases fit TRBD2. The CDR3 has 16 amino acids. Per the germline V gene, CDR1 is SNHLY and CDR2 is FYNNEI. V gave up 7 bases and J gave up 9 bases; unmatched junction bases: 17. The CDR3 DNA sequence: TGTGCCAGCAATCCGGCCCCGGGACTAGTGGAAGCTGAGCAGTTCTTC. Its translation is CASNPAPGLVEAEQFF.

This clone was observed a single time. The rearrangement links TRBV15 to TRBJ2-2, with D unresolved. Per the germline V gene, CDR1 is LNHNV and CDR2 is YYDKDF (reference sequence). CDR3 size: 16 residues. V was clipped by 1 base and J by 1 base, with 10 bases between them. For the CDR3, the DNA is TGTGCCACCAGCAGAGGAGGCACCAAGAACACCGGGGAGCTGTTTTTT. It translates to CATSRGGTKNTGELFF.

V is TRBV9 and J is TRBJ2-7; 9 bases map to TRBD2. The CDR3 consists of 16 residues. V lost 3 bases, J lost 5 bases, and 12 bases stayed unmatched. Germline CDR1 and CDR2: SGDLS and YYNGEE. The CDR3 DNA reads TGTGCCAGCAGCGGTCAACCCGGGACTAGCAAGCACGAGCAGTACTTC. Its protein is CASSGQPGTSKHEQYF.

As to this clone: Other DNA sequences in the sample encode the same CDR3. The chain is built from TRBV5-8 and TRBJ1-5, with a weak D call TRBD1 (5 bases). Germline CDR1 reads SGHTS; CDR2 reads YDEGEE. Between the trimmed V and J ends, which lost 1 base and 0 bases, there was a span of 8 bases. The CDR3 is 15 residues long. Here the CDR3 reads CASSLRGYSNQPQHF. The CDR3 DNA is TGTGCCAGCAGCTTGAGGGGTTATAGCAATCAGCCCCAGCATTTT.